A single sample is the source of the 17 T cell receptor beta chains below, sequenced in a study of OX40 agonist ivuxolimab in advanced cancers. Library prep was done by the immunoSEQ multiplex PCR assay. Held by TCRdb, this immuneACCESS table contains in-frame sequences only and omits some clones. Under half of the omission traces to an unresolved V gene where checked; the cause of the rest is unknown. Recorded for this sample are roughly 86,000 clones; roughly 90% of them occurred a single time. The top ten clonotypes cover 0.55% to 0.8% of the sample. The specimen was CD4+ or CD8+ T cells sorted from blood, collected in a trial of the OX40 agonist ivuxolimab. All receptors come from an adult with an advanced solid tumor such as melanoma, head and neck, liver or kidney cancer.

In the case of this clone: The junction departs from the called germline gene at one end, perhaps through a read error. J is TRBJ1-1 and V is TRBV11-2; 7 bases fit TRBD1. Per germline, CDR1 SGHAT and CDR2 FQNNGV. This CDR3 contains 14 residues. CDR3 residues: CASSPQGGNSEAFF. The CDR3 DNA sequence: TGTGCCAGCAGCCCTCAGGGGGGGAACTCTGAAGCTTTCTTT.

The CDR3 reads CASSQVVASGYNEQFF. The CDR3 DNA reads TGCGCCAGCAGCCAAGTGGTTGCTAGCGGCTACAATGAGCAGTTCTTC. The chain carries TRBV4-3 and TRBJ2-1; 7 nucleotides match TRBD2. The ends lost 1 base at V and 3 bases at J; junction bases unmatched: 6. The CDR3 runs 16 residues. From germline, CDR1 is LGHNA and CDR2 YSLEER.

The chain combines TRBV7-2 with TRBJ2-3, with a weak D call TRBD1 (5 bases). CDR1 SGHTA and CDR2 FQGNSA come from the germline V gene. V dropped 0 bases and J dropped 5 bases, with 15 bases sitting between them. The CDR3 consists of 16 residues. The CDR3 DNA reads TGTGCCAGCAGCTTAGCGGGCCCAGGGTCGGTAGATACGCAGTATTTT. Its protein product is CASSLAGPGSVDTQYF.

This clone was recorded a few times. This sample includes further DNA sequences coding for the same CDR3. The CDR3 region is CSVRTGIYEQYF. The CDR3 region has the DNA TGCAGCGTGCGGACAGGCATCTACGAGCAGTACTTC. V is TRBV29-1 and J is TRBJ2-7; TRBD1 aligns across 7 bases. This CDR3 contains 12 residues. J lost 3 bases, V lost 6 bases, and 5 bases had no gene match. Germline CDR1 SQVTM, CDR2 ANQGSEA.

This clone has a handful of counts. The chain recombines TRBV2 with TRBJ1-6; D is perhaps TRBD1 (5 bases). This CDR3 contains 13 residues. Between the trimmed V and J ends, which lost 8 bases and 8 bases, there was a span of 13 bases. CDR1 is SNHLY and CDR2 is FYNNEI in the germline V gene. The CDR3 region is CASGVTEYSPLHF. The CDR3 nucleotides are TGTGCCAGCGGGGTGACAGAATATTCACCCCTCCACTTT.

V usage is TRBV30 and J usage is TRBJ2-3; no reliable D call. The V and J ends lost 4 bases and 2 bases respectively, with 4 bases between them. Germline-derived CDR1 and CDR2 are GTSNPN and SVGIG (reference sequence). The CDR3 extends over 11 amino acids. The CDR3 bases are TGTGCCTGGACGTACACAGATACGCAGTATTTT. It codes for CAWTYTDTQYF.

CDR3 nucleotide sequence: TGTGCCAGCAGCCAGGGGGTACTCTCTGGAAACACCATATATTTT. It translates to CASSQGVLSGNTIYF. V is TRBV7-2 and J is TRBJ1-3, with TRBD1 identical over 7 bases. The CDR3 has 15 residues. V lost 5 bases and J lost 0; bases outside the gene matches: 4. The V gene's germline CDR1 is SGHTA and CDR2 FQGNSA.

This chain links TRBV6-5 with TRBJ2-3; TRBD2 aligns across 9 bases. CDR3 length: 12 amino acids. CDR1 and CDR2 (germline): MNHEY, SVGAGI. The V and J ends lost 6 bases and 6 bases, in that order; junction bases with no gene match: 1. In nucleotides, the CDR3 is TGTGCCAGCAGCGGACTAGCGGATACGCAGTATTTT. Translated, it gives CASSGLADTQYF.

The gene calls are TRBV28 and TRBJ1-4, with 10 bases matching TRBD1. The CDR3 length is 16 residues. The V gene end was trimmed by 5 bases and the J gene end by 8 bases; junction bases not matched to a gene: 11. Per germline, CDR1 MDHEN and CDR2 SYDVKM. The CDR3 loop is CASSPTGGAGWEKLFF. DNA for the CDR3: TGTGCCAGCAGTCCGACAGGGGGCGCCGGCTGGGAAAAACTGTTTTTT.

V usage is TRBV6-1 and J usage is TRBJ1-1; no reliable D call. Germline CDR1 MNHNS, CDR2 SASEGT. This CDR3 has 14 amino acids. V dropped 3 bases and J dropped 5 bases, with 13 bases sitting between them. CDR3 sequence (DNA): TGTGCCAGCAGTGATTACAGCGGACGTACTGAAGCTTTCTTT. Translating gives CASSDYSGRTEAFF.

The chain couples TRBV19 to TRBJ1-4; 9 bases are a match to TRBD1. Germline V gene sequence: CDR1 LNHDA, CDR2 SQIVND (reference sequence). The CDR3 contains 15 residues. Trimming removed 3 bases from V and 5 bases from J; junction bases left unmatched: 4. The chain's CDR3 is CASSITGTGNEKLFF. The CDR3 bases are TGTGCCAGTAGTATTACCGGGACAGGGAATGAAAAACTGTTTTTT. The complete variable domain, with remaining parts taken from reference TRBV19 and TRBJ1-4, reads DGGITQSPKYLFRKEGQNVTLSCEQNLNHDAMYWYRQDPGQGLRLIYYSQIVNDFQKGDIAEGYSVSREKKESFPLTVTSAQKNPTAFYLCASSITGTGNEKLFFGSGTQLSVL.

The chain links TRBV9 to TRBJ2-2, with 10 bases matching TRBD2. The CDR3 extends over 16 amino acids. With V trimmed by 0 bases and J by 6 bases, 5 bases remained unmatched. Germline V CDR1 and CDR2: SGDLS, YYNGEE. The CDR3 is CASSVVASGSSGELFF. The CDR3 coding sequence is TGTGCCAGCAGCGTAGTGGCTAGCGGGAGTTCCGGGGAGCTGTTTTTT. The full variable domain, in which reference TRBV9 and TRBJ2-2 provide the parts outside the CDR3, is DSGVTQTPKHLITATGQRVTLRCSPRSGDLSVYWYQQSLDQGLQFLIQYYNGEERAKGNILERFSAQQFPDLHSELNLSSLELGDSALYFCASSVVASGSSGELFFGEGSRLTVL.

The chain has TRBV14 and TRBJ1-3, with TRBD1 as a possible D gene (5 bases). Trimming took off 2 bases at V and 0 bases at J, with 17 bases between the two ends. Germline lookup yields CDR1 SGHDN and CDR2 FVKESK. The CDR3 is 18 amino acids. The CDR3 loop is CASSQTPPGWSSGNTIYF. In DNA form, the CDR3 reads TGTGCCAGCAGCCAAACGCCCCCAGGGTGGAGCTCTGGAAACACCATATATTTT.

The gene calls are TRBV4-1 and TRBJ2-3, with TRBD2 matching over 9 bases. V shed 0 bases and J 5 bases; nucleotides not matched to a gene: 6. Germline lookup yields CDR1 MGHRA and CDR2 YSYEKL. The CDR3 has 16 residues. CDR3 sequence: CASSQDAAGGVDTQYF. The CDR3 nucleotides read TGCGCCAGCAGCCAAGATGCGGCGGGAGGGGTAGATACGCAGTATTTT.

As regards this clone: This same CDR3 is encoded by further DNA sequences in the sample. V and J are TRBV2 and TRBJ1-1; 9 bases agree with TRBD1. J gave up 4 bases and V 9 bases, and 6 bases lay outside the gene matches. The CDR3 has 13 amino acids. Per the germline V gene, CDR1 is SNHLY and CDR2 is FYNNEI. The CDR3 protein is CASSQGAGTEAFF. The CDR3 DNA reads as TGTGCCAGTTCACAGGGGGCTGGCACTGAAGCTTTCTTT.

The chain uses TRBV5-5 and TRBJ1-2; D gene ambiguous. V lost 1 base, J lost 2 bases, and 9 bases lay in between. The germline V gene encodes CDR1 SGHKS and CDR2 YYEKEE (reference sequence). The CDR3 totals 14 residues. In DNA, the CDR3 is TGTGCCAGCAGCTTGAGAGCTGAGAACTATGGCTACACCTTC. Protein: CASSLRAENYGYTF.

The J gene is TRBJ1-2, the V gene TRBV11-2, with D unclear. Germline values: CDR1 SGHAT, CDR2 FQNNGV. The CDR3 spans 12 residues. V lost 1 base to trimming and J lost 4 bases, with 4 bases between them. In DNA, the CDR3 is TGTGCCAGCAGCTTAGGTCGCTATGGCTACACCTTC. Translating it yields CASSLGRYGYTF.